This T cell receptor beta chain was sequenced in a study of cytomegalovirus exposure and HLA in healthy donors. Study-level results: About 90% or about 30% of the time was how often most TCR beta V segments were productive, according to an earlier analysis. CMV serostatus was the only recorded immune exposure for donors. What a later analysis reportedly showed was that an Asian-associated ancestry cluster had fewer N-insertions than the approximately 720-donor mean. Later, TCR association rates were found to vary by HLA locus, highest for DRB1 and lowest for HLA-C.

With 3 bases removed from V and 4 bases from J, the gap between germline ends came to 6 bases. The germline CDR1 and CDR2 sequences are DFQATT and SNEGSKA (reference sequence). The CDR3 is 11 residues long. Researchers ran the PCR with 60 Vbeta and 13 Jbeta primers. Measured with immunoSEQ multiplex PCR; TCRdb has only the in-frame clones, and not every one. The sample includes roughly 51,000 clones, roughly four fifths of them seen just once. In the case of this clone: Its antigen remains unidentified.

The V gene is TRBV20-1, the J gene TRBJ1-2; unclear D gene. Sequenced sample: PBMCs. This TCR came from a boy aged 5 to 17 in good health and CMV-seropositive. The CDR3 DNA reads as TGCAGTGCTAGTGCAGTCTATGGCTACACCTTC. Its translation is CSASAVYGYTF.